Shown below are 23 T cell receptor beta chains from a single sample sequenced in a study of T cell changes during pregnancy in multiple sclerosis. Profiled with immunoSEQ multiplex PCR; TCRdb holds only in-frame clones, not every one. The table lists more than 40,000 clones, around 92% of them singletons, with roughly 9% in the top ten. The sequencing used CD8+ T cells from peripheral blood mononuclear cells, collected after pregnancy. These receptors were collected from a female donor with multiple sclerosis, enrolled in a pregnancy study.

DNA of the CDR3: TGCGCCAGCAGCTTAAAGGGACTAGCGGGTTTCAATGAGCAGTTCTTC. This gives the protein CASSLKGLAGFNEQFF. The chain combines TRBV5-1 with TRBJ2-1; TRBD2 matches 12 bases. Trimming took 2 bases from V and 6 from J; bases not matched to a gene: 6. Germline CDR1 SGHRS, CDR2 YFSETQ. The CDR3 spans 16 residues. Full variable domain (outside the CDR3, taken from reference TRBV5-1 and TRBJ2-1): KAGVTQTPRYLIKTRGQQVTLSCSPISGHRSVSWYQQTPGQGLQFLFEYFSETQRNKGNFPGRFSGRQFSNSRSEMNVSTLELGDSALYLCASSLKGLAGFNEQFFGPGTRLTVL.

The CDR3 region has the DNA TGTGCCAGCAGTCCCGGGACAGGGAATCGAGAGACCCAGTACTTC. Translating it yields CASSPGTGNRETQYF. This chain connects TRBV6-5 to TRBJ2-5, with 9 bases identical to TRBD1. V was clipped by 5 bases and J by 4 bases; unmatched bases: 8. The CDR3 runs to 15 residues. CDR1 and CDR2 (germline): MNHEY, SVGAGI.

V gene TRBV25-1 combines with J gene TRBJ2-1; D might be TRBD1 (6 bases). V lost 0 bases, J lost 7 bases, and 19 bases lay in between. The CDR3 length is 17 residues. Germline V lookup: CDR1 MGHDK, CDR2 SYGVNS. For the CDR3, the DNA is TGTGCCAGCAGTGAATATGGAAAAGGGGGAGAGGAAAATGAGCAGTTCTTC. Its translation is CASSEYGKGGEENEQFF.

This chain joins TRBV6-5 and TRBJ2-1; 11 bases agree with TRBD1. The V gene's germline CDR1 is MNHEY and CDR2 SVGAGI. The CDR3 sequence is 15 residues long. The V segment lost 4 bases and the J segment 5 bases; nucleotides outside the gene matches: 4. Written as DNA, the CDR3 is TGTGCCAGCAGTTTTGGGACAGGGGGGAACAATGAGCAGTTCTTC. Its translation is CASSFGTGGNNEQFF.

The chain joins TRBV5-1 to TRBJ2-1; 8 bases agree with TRBD2. Germline lookup yields CDR1 SGHRS and CDR2 YFSETQ. V dropped 2 bases and J dropped 8; count of bases not matched to a gene: 6. The CDR3 loop spans 14 amino acids. The CDR3 nucleotides read TGCGCCAGCAGCTTTCGGGGGGGGGCTGATGAGCAGTTCTTC. This gives the protein CASSFRGGADEQFF.

The chain combines TRBV7-8 with TRBJ2-3, with a tentative D call TRBD2 (6 bases). The CDR3 runs 15 residues. The germline V and J ends were trimmed by 5 bases and 4 bases, with 16 bases remaining between them. Germline V gene sequence: CDR1 SGHVS, CDR2 FQNEAQ. CDR3 sequence: CASSPRDSLSDTQYF. CDR3 nucleotide sequence: TGTGCCAGCAGCCCCAGGGACTCCCTCTCAGATACGCAGTATTTT.

The chain has TRBV11-1 and TRBJ1-1; D is ambiguous. The CDR3 totals 14 residues. The germline V and J ends were trimmed by 2 bases and 1 base, with 8 bases remaining between them. Germline CDR1 is SGHAT and CDR2 is FQDESV (reference sequence). The CDR3 DNA sequence: TGTGCCAGCAGCTTATACAGCGGGAACACTGAAGCTTTCTTT. Amino acid sequence: CASSLYSGNTEAFF.

This chain connects TRBV9 to TRBJ2-5; tentative D call: TRBD1 (6 bases). The CDR3 consists of 17 residues. Trimming stripped 2 bases from V and 2 bases from J, with 19 bases between. Germline V CDR1 and CDR2: SGDLS, YYNGEE. This chain's CDR3 is CASSVDISTGEQETQYF. The DNA of the CDR3 is TGTGCCAGCAGCGTGGATATATCGACAGGCGAACAAGAGACCCAGTACTTC.

The chain uses TRBV7-8 and TRBJ2-7; D may be TRBD1 (6 bases). The CDR3 length is 18 residues. V lost 0 bases and J 2 bases, leaving 20 bases between the germline ends. Germline V gene sequence: CDR1 SGHVS, CDR2 FQNEAQ. CDR3 loop: CASSLARYMNRETYEQYF. For the CDR3, the DNA is TGTGCCAGCAGCTTAGCGAGGTATATGAACAGGGAGACCTACGAGCAGTACTTC.

The gene calls are TRBV7-8 and TRBJ2-3; D unresolved. The CDR3 sequence is 14 residues long. Germline-derived CDR1 and CDR2 are SGHVS and FQNEAQ. Between the trimmed V and J ends, which lost 7 bases and 4 bases, there was a span of 15 bases. The CDR3 coding sequence is TGTGCCAGCAACCAAGAGGCGTACGCAGATACGCAGTATTTT. Translation: CASNQEAYADTQYF. The whole variable domain, filled in from reference TRBV7-8 and TRBJ2-3, reads GAGVSQSPRYKVAKRGQDVALRCDPISGHVSLFWYQQALGQGPEFLTYFQNEAQLDKSGLPSDRFFAERPEGSVSTLKIQRTQQEDSAVYLCASNQEAYADTQYFGPGTRLTVL.

This chain connects TRBV6-1 to TRBJ1-5; the match to TRBD1 covers 8 bases. The ends lost 6 bases at V and 3 bases at J; junction bases unmatched: 7. Germline V lookup: CDR1 MNHNS, CDR2 SASEGT. This CDR3 comprises 15 residues. The CDR3 DNA follows: TGTGCCAGCAGACAGACAGGGGCCCTCAATCAGCCCCAGCATTTT. Residues: CASRQTGALNQPQHF.

The chain carries TRBV9 and TRBJ1-2; 7 bases are a match to TRBD1. Germline-derived CDR1 and CDR2 are SGDLS and YYNGEE. The V and J ends lost 0 bases and 2 bases, in that order; junction bases with no gene match: 4. The CDR3 extends over 15 amino acids. CDR3: CASSVVEGANYGYTF. As DNA, the CDR3 is TGTGCCAGCAGCGTAGTAGAGGGGGCGAACTATGGCTACACCTTC.

The chain couples TRBV5-6 to TRBJ2-1; D is ambiguous. Trimming stripped 4 bases from V and 8 bases from J, with 10 bases between. This CDR3 is built from 12 residues. CDR1 and CDR2 from the germline V gene are SGHDT and YYEEEE. The chain's CDR3 is CASSPRGDEQFF. The CDR3 DNA sequence: TGTGCCAGCAGCCCGCGAGGAGATGAGCAGTTCTTC.

This clone was counted between two and nine times. The gene calls are TRBV6-5 and TRBJ1-1; D ambiguous. Trimming shortened V by 3 bases and J by 4 bases, and 12 bases separated the two germline ends. The length of the CDR3 is 14 residues. In germline, CDR1 is MNHEY, CDR2 SVGAGI. Here the CDR3 reads CASSYRQGGTEAFF. Here the CDR3 DNA reads TGTGCCAGCAGTTATAGGCAAGGAGGCACTGAAGCTTTCTTT.

In DNA, the CDR3 is TGTGCCAGCGGGAGACAGGGGTCACCCCTCCACTTT. The encoded protein is CASGRQGSPLHF. The chain combines TRBV6-5 with TRBJ1-6; TRBD1 aligns across 8 bases. Germline V gene lookup returns CDR1 MNHEY and CDR2 SVGAGI. The ends lost 8 bases at V and 10 bases at J; junction bases unmatched: 4. The CDR3 is 12 residues long.

As for this clone: Other DNA sequences within the sample encode an identical CDR3. V and J are TRBV2 and TRBJ2-7, with 7 positions matching TRBD1. With 6 bases clipped from V and 2 bases from J, the junction kept 7 bases outside the gene matches. CDR3 length: 14 amino acids. Germline V gene data show CDR1 as SNHLY and CDR2 as FYNNEI. In DNA, the CDR3 is TGTGCCAGCAGCGAACGGACAGGTACCTACGAGCAGTACTTC. It yields the protein CASSERTGTYEQYF.

The gene calls are TRBV29-1 and TRBJ2-5; D perhaps matches TRBD1 (7 bases). The CDR3 contains 17 residues. In germline, CDR1 is SQVTM, CDR2 ANQGSEA. Trimming removed 6 bases at V and 2 bases at J, with 25 bases between. CDR3 sequence: CSVEGGLTGTIQETQYF. The DNA for the CDR3 is TGCAGCGTCGAGGGGGGCCTGACAGGGACCATACAAGAGACCCAGTACTTC.

The chain combines TRBV29-1 with TRBJ1-1; TRBD1 agrees at 7 bases. Germline values: CDR1 SQVTM, CDR2 ANQGSEA. CDR3 size: 12 residues. CDR3 loop: CTLTGAGTEAFF. In DNA form, the CDR3 reads TGCACCCTTACAGGGGCGGGAACTGAAGCTTTCTTT.

Here the CDR3 DNA reads TGTGCCAGCTCACCACTCACGGGACTAGCTCCAGAGACCCAGTACTTC. It specifies CASSPLTGLAPETQYF. This chain joins TRBV18 and TRBJ2-5; TRBD2 agrees at 9 bases. CDR3 length equals 16 residues. V trimming: 1 base; J trimming: 4 bases; junction bases outside the gene matches: 7. Germline V gene sequence: CDR1 KGHSH, CDR2 LQKENI.

The chain is built from TRBV5-4 and TRBJ2-5; possibly TRBD2 for D (6 bases). The CDR3 totals 13 residues. Germline V gives CDR1 SGHNT, CDR2 YYREEE (reference sequence). Trimming removed 0 bases from V and 5 bases from J, with 8 bases in between. CDR3 sequence: CASSLGGGETQYF. The CDR3 DNA follows: TGTGCCAGCAGCTTGGGTGGGGGGGAGACCCAGTACTTC.

The J gene is TRBJ2-7, the V gene TRBV7-6, with a possible D match to TRBD2 (5 bases). The CDR3 extends over 14 amino acids. Germline V gene sequence: CDR1 SGHVS, CDR2 FNYEAQ. V gave up 1 base and J gave up 2 bases, with 9 bases separating them. The CDR3 region is CASSLGPGTYEQYF. The CDR3 DNA is TGTGCCAGCAGCTTAGGCCCGGGGACCTACGAGCAGTACTTC.

The J gene is TRBJ2-1, the V gene TRBV19; D unclear. The CDR3 runs 15 residues. V lost 5 bases, J lost 3 bases, and 14 bases lay in between. CDR1 and CDR2 from the germline V gene are LNHDA and SQIVND (reference sequence). The CDR3 DNA reads TGTGCCAGTAGTTCCTCCTCCTACCTCTACAATGAGCAGTTCTTC. Translating it yields CASSSSSYLYNEQFF.

The gene calls are TRBV11-3 and TRBJ1-6; D not resolved. V was pared by 5 bases and J by 7 bases, with 9 bases between. Germline V CDR1 and CDR2: SGHNT, YENEEA. This CDR3 comprises 13 residues. CDR3 DNA sequence: TGTGCCAGCAGCACAAGCGGGAATTCACCCCTCCACTTT. This sequence encodes CASSTSGNSPLHF.